The T cell receptor beta chain under discussion was sequenced for a study of cytomegalovirus exposure and HLA in healthy donors. Study findings and constraints: Presence/absence analyses assumed roughly uniform sequencing depth across donors, which may not hold.

Germline CDR1 reads MDHEN; CDR2 reads SYDVKM. The CDR3 spans 14 residues. With 2 bases removed from V and 0 bases from J, the gap between germline ends came to 8 bases. Concerning this clone itself: Its antigen is as yet unknown. The same CDR3 arises from other DNA sequences in this sample as well.

The primer mix had 60 Vbeta and 13 Jbeta primers. The assay was immunoSEQ multiplex PCR, and TCRdb's table has in-frame clones only and misses some. The sample contains about 190,000 clones, just under 75% of which appear only once. The chain carries TRBV28 and TRBJ2-7; no clear D gene. The source is a woman in her twenties or thirties in good health and CMV-seropositive. Sample: PBMCs. CDR3 coding DNA: TGTGCCAGCAGTTTAGCAGGTAGCTCCTACGAGCAGTACTTC. Protein product: CASSLAGSSYEQYF.